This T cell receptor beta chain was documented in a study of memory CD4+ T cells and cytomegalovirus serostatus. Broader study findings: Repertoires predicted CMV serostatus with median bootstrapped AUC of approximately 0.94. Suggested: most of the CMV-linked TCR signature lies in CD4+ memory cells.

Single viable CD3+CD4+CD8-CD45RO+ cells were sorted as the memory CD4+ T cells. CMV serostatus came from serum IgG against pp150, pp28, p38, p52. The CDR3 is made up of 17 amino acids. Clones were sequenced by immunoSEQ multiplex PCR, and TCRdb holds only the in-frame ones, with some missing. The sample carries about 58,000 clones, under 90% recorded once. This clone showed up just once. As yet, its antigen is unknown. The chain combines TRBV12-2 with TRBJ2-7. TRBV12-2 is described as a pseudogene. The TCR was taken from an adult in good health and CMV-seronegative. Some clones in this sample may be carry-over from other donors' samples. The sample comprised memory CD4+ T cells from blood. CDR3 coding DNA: TGTGCAAGTCGCTTATTCGGGCACACGGGGGCCGCCTACGAGCAGTACTTC. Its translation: CASRLFGHTGAAYEQYF.